Shown below are 25 T cell receptor beta chains from a single sample sequenced in a study of response to subunit inactivated influenza vaccine. TCRdb recomputed calls from the RT-PCR reads with MiXCR, one row per CDR3 protein. The sample records more than 400,000 distinct CDR3 sequences, around 9.9% being singletons. The material sequenced was PBMCs from blood, taken more than 35 days after vaccination. The receptors originated from a man aged 50-59 years who received an inactivated influenza vaccine.

This clonotype has a count of ten or more. The V and J genes are TRBV7-2 and TRBJ2-7; D ambiguous. V dropped 5 bases and J dropped 4 bases, with 6 bases sitting between them. The germline CDR1 and CDR2 sequences are SGHTA and FQGNSA. The CDR3 spans 11 residues. Here the CDR3 reads CASSAYYEQYF. The CDR3 DNA is TGTGCCAGCAGCGCATATTACGAGCAGTACTTC.

This clonotype was detected ten times or more. This chain joins TRBV11-2 and TRBJ1-1, with TRBD1 matching 7 bases. J lost 2 bases, V lost 5 bases, and 5 bases had no gene match. There are 14 residues in the CDR3. CDR1 SGHAT and CDR2 FQNNGV come from the germline V gene. CDR3 coding DNA: TGTGCCAGCAGCCCAGACAGGGCTAACACTGAAGCTTTCTTT. Translated, it gives CASSPDRANTEAFF.

This clonotype was seen a few times. The chain uses TRBV11-2 and TRBJ2-7; no firm D call. Trimming left V 0 bases short and J 0 bases short, with 9 bases between. CDR1 is SGHAT, CDR2 FQNNGV, per germline. The CDR3 length is 15 residues. The CDR3 DNA sequence: TGTGCCAGCAGCTTAGAACGGCATTCCTCCTACGAGCAGTACTTC. Amino acid sequence: CASSLERHSSYEQYF.

The chain uses TRBV4-1 and TRBJ2-3; D is uncertain. Germline V CDR1 and CDR2: MGHRA, YSYEKL. V was trimmed by 2 bases and J by 4 bases, leaving 19 bases between them. The CDR3 length is 17 residues. DNA of the CDR3: TGCGCCAGCAGCCAACCCCTTTCTAGGCCCTCGGCAGATACGCAGTATTTT. It codes for CASSQPLSRPSADTQYF.

Ten or more counts support this clonotype. The chain has TRBV7-9 and TRBJ2-1; 8 nucleotides agree with TRBD1. CDR3 length: 15 residues. J was trimmed by 0 bases and V by 6 bases; bases with no gene match: 4. CDR1 SEHNR and CDR2 FQNEAQ come from the germline V gene (reference sequence). CDR3 sequence (DNA): TGTGCCAGCAGAAGGGACAGGAGCTCCTACAATGAGCAGTTCTTC. It is translated as CASRRDRSSYNEQFF.

The chain uses TRBV2 and TRBJ2-5; D is unresolved. Germline CDR1 reads SNHLY; CDR2 reads FYNNEI. V lost 0 bases and J 1 base, leaving 15 bases between the germline ends. CDR3 length: 17 residues. CDR3 in amino acids: CASSEAWPRPSQETQYF. The CDR3 DNA follows: TGTGCCAGCAGTGAAGCGTGGCCACGGCCATCCCAAGAGACCCAGTACTTC.

The chain employs TRBV4-2 and TRBJ2-2, with D perhaps TRBD1 (6 bases). Germline CDR1 LGHNA, CDR2 YNFKEQ. Trimming pared 4 bases from V and 1 base from J, leaving 10 bases between. CDR3 size: 15 residues. The CDR3 sequence: CASSPVDRNTGELFF. In DNA form, the CDR3 reads TGTGCCAGCAGCCCCGTGGACAGGAACACCGGGGAGCTGTTTTTT.

This clonotype was detected only a few times. At one of its ends the junction is not consistent with the germline gene, which may arise from a read error. This rearrangement joins TRBV7-3 to TRBJ2-2, with TRBD1 matching 7 bases. CDR1 and CDR2 (germline): SGHTA, FQGTGA. CDR3 length equals 14 residues. The CDR3 sequence: CATSRQGNTGELFF. CDR3 bases: TGTGCCACCAGCCGACAGGGGAACACCGGGGAGCTGTTTTTT.

This clonotype was observed a handful of times. This chain uses TRBV20-1 with TRBJ1-1; D remains unclear. Germline assignment: CDR1 DFQATT and CDR2 SNEGSKA (reference sequence). The CDR3 covers 14 residues. V was pared by 3 bases and J by 0 bases, with 11 bases between. As DNA, the CDR3 is TGCAGTGCTAGCGGGCCCCTTATGAACACTGAAGCTTTCTTT. Protein product: CSASGPLMNTEAFF.

The chain employs TRBV18 and TRBJ1-2; D is possibly TRBD1 (5 bases). The germline V gene encodes CDR1 KGHSH and CDR2 LQKENI. V lost 4 bases and J lost 3, with 15 bases in between. The CDR3 length is 15 residues. CDR3 nucleotides: TGTGCCAGCTCACTACTCACAGGCGTCCACTATGGCTACACCTTC. Encoded protein: CASSLLTGVHYGYTF.

In this sample, this clonotype turned up a few times. The V and J genes are TRBV5-1 and TRBJ2-3; TRBD2 is a possible D gene (5 bases). V was trimmed by 0 bases and J by 10 bases, leaving 15 bases between them. The CDR3 covers 14 residues. The germline CDR1 and CDR2 sequences are SGHRS and YFSETQ. This CDR3 reads CASSLAGSGRAQYF. CDR3 in DNA: TGCGCCAGCAGCTTGGCGGGGTCGGGTAGGGCGCAGTATTTT.

This clonotype was recorded at least ten times. The V call is TRBV20-1, the J call TRBJ1-2; a weak D match, TRBD1 (6 bases). CDR1 and CDR2 (germline): DFQATT, SNEGSKA (reference sequence). The CDR3 contains 14 residues. The V gene lost 6 bases and the J gene lost 0 bases, with 14 bases spanning the gap. Written as DNA, the CDR3 is TGCAGTGCCTATCCCCAGGGGCCTAACTATGGCTACACCTTC. Its protein is CSAYPQGPNYGYTF.

The rearrangement links TRBV10-3 to TRBJ1-5, with D possibly matching TRBD1 (6 bases). Trimming removed 5 bases from V and 5 bases from J, with 22 bases in between. The CDR3 consists of 17 residues. Germline CDR1 and CDR2: ENHRY and SYGVKD. The CDR3 sequence is CAISPGARGRYDQPQHF. The CDR3 bases are TGTGCCATCAGTCCAGGGGCAAGAGGAAGATACGATCAGCCCCAGCATTTT.

This clonotype was seen only a few times. J is TRBJ2-4 and V is TRBV5-5; 9 positions agree with TRBD2. CDR1 and CDR2 from the germline V gene are SGHKS and YYEKEE (reference sequence). The CDR3 spans 17 residues. The V and J ends lost 0 bases and 8 bases, in that order; junction bases with no gene match: 12. The CDR3 DNA is TGTGCCAGCAGCTTGGTGGGGGCGGGAGGGCCCCTCGACATTCAGTACTTC. Amino acids: CASSLVGAGGPLDIQYF.

This rearrangement joins TRBV7-6 to TRBJ2-1; 10 bases map to TRBD2. CDR1 is SGHVS and CDR2 is FNYEAQ in the germline V gene. Trimming cost V 5 bases and J 8 bases; bases outside gene matches: 15. The length of the CDR3 is 17 residues. CDR3 region: CASSLRRSGGAFDEQFF. The CDR3 nucleotides are TGTGCCAGCAGCCTACGTCGAAGCGGGGGGGCCTTTGATGAGCAGTTCTTC.

This clonotype was seen ten or more times. The chain links TRBV6-1 to TRBJ2-7; 11 positions agree with TRBD2. J gave up 2 bases and V 6 bases, and 6 bases lay outside the gene matches. The CDR3 is 15 residues long. Germline V lookup: CDR1 MNHNS, CDR2 SASEGT. CDR3 sequence reads: CASRPGTSGPYEQYF. CDR3 nucleotide sequence: TGTGCCAGCAGACCCGGGACTAGCGGCCCCTACGAGCAGTACTTC.

This clonotype has just one count. The chain carries TRBV7-9 and TRBJ1-1; D is undetermined. Trimming cost V 4 bases and J 1 base, with 16 bases left between them. This CDR3 spans 16 amino acids. CDR1 is SEHNR and CDR2 is FQNEAQ in the germline V gene (reference sequence). The CDR3 sequence: CASSSLAAGGNTEAFF. The CDR3 nucleotides read TGTGCCAGCAGCTCGCTAGCGGCAGGCGGGAACACTGAAGCTTTCTTT.

The gene calls are TRBV7-9 and TRBJ2-3; tentatively, D is TRBD1 (5 bases). Germline values: CDR1 SEHNR, CDR2 FQNEAQ (reference sequence). This CDR3 contains 15 residues. V lost 5 bases, J lost 5 bases, and 17 bases lay in between. The CDR3 reads CASSRSDNLIDTQYF. The CDR3 DNA reads as TGTGCCAGCAGCCGATCGGACAACCTCATAGATACGCAGTATTTT. Based on the CDR3 plus reference TRBV7-9 and TRBJ2-3, the full variable domain is DTGVSQNPRHKITKRGQNVTFRCDPISEHNRLYWYRQTLGQGPEFLTYFQNEAQLEKSRLLSDRFSAERPKGSFSTLEIQRTEQGDSAMYLCASSRSDNLIDTQYFGPGTRLTVL.

V and J are TRBV7-9 and TRBJ2-1, with TRBD1 identical over 7 bases. CDR3 length equals 15 residues. Per germline, CDR1 SEHNR and CDR2 FQNEAQ (reference sequence). V shed 5 bases, J shed 6 bases, and the junction held 10 bases outside the gene matches. The CDR3 reads CASSRGRGRSNEQFF. CDR3 nucleotide sequence: TGTGCCAGCAGCCGGGGTAGGGGGCGGTCCAATGAGCAGTTCTTC.

The V call is TRBV12-2, the J call TRBJ2-7; the D call TRBD1 from the table was never checked on the DNA. TRBV12-2 is recorded as a pseudogene. The CDR3 is 15 residues long. The CDR3 DNA reads TGTGCAAGTCGCTCCCGACAGGATTTCTCCTACGAGCAGTACTTC. Protein: CASRSRQDFSYEQYF.

This clonotype showed up just a few times. This rearrangement joins TRBV20-1 to TRBJ2-3; D possibly matches TRBD1 or TRBD2 (5 bases each). V was clipped by 0 bases and J by 5 bases, with 18 bases between them. In germline, CDR1 is DFQATT, CDR2 SNEGSKA (reference sequence). This CDR3 spans 16 amino acids. The CDR3 DNA is TGCAGTGCTAGAGACCCCGGGACGTATTATCAAGATACGCAGTATTTT. Translation: CSARDPGTYYQDTQYF.

This clonotype was seen a few times. The V and J genes are TRBV7-2 and TRBJ1-2, with D possibly being TRBD1 (6 bases). CDR3 length: 12 residues. Germline V CDR1 and CDR2: SGHTA, FQGNSA. V lost 4 bases to trimming and J lost 8 bases, with 11 bases between them. The CDR3 nucleotides are TGTGCCAGCAGCTCCTCGACAGGCGGCTACACCTTC. Translating it yields CASSSSTGGYTF.

The chain recombines TRBV4-3 with TRBJ1-6; D is uncertain. Between the trimmed V and J ends, which lost 1 base and 5 bases, there was a span of 9 bases. Looked up from germline, CDR1 is LGHNA and CDR2 is YSLEER. The CDR3 contains 15 residues. The CDR3 DNA follows: TGCGCCAGCAGCCAAGGTCCGGAAAATAATTCACCCCTCCACTTT. Translating it yields CASSQGPENNSPLHF.

The V and J genes are TRBV30 and TRBJ2-1, with D hard to call. Germline CDR1 and CDR2: GTSNPN and SVGIG (reference sequence). This CDR3 is 12 amino acids long. V was cut by 0 bases and J by 10 bases, with 10 bases left in between. The CDR3 protein is CAWSVLGREQFF. In nucleotides, the CDR3 is TGTGCCTGGAGTGTACTTGGAAGAGAGCAGTTCTTC.

The chain recombines TRBV20-1 with TRBJ2-7; D may correspond to TRBD1 or TRBD2 (5 bases each). This CDR3 is 15 amino acids long. Trimming removed 4 bases at V and 0 bases at J, with 16 bases between. Germline CDR1 is DFQATT and CDR2 is SNEGSKA (reference sequence). The CDR3 DNA follows: TGCAGTGCTACGGCCCGGGACGGTAGCTCCTACGAGCAGTACTTC. It yields the protein CSATARDGSSYEQYF.